The clone carrying this T cell receptor beta chain was seen a single time. It was with 60 Vbeta and 13 Jbeta primers that the PCR ran. Produced via immunoSEQ multiplex PCR; TCRdb's table is partial and in-frame only. The data show about 80,000 clones, with approximately 66% seen just once and 4.4% held by the top ten. The CDR3 is made up of 13 amino acids. CDR1 SGHVS and CDR2 FQNEAQ come from the germline V gene. V shed 4 bases, J shed 1 base, and the junction held 1 base outside the gene matches. These data come from a study of cytomegalovirus exposure and HLA in healthy donors. This TCR was recovered from a male donor in good health and CMV-seropositive. Sequencing used PBMCs. The chain recombines TRBV7-8 with TRBJ2-7; TRBD1 matches 7 bases. CDR3 region: CASSSGQSYEQYF. In nucleotides, the CDR3 is TGTGCCAGCAGCTCGGGACAGTCCTACGAGCAGTACTTC. Filled out from reference TRBV7-8 and TRBJ2-7, the complete variable domain reads GAGVSQSPRYKVAKRGQDVALRCDPISGHVSLFWYQQALGQGPEFLTYFQNEAQLDKSGLPSDRFFAERPEGSVSTLKIQRTQQEDSAVYLCASSSGQSYEQYFGPGTRLTVT.